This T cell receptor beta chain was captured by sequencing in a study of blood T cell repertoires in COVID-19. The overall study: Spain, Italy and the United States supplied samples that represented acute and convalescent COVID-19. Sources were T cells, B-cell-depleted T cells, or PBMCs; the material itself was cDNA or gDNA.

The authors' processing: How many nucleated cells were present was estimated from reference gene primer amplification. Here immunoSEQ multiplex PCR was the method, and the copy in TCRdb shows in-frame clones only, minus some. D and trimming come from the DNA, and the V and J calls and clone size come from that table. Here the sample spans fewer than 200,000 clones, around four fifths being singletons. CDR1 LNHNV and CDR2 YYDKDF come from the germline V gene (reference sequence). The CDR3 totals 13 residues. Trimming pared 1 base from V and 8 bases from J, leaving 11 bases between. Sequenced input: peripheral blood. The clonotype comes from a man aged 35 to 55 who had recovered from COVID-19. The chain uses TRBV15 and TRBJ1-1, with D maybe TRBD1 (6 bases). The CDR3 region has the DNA TGTGCCACCAGCAGAGTGCGGACAGTGGAAGCTTTCTTT. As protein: CATSRVRTVEAFF.